The 30 T cell receptor beta chains below come from one sample, sequenced in a study of metastatic and nonmetastatic thyroid tumors. Thyroid surgery was performed in patients who had received no treatment beforehand. TCRdb reanalyzed the PCR reads via MiXCR. The sample gives roughly 32,000 clones, 6% to 9.5% of which show up once; around 45% is in the top ten. Material: blood. The receptors originated from a female donor with papillary thyroid cancer or a benign thyroid nodule (not recorded which). Some clones in this sample may be carry-over from other donors' samples.

This clone appeared many times. Germline and junction disagree at one end, which may indicate a read error. The chain links TRBV6-2 or TRBV6-3 to TRBJ1-1; D possibly corresponds to TRBD1 (5 bases). The CDR3 has 14 amino acids. CDR1 and CDR2 (germline): MNHEY, SVGEGT. DNA of the CDR3: TGTGCCAGCAGCCCCACCCCGGCGGACACTGAGGCTTTCTTT. It is translated as CASSPTPADTEAFF.

This clone was picked up many times. The chain is built from TRBV7-2 and TRBJ1-6; D is ambiguous. This CDR3 region has 15 residues. In germline, CDR1 is SGHTA, CDR2 FQGNSA. Trimming pared 1 base from V and 6 bases from J, leaving 10 bases between. The CDR3 DNA reads TGTGCCAGCAGCTTAGACCCTCGCTCTAATTCACCCCTCCACTTT. This codes for CASSLDPRSNSPLHF.

This clone was found many times. A much more abundant neighbour one base away suggests this may be a read error. Additional DNA sequences in this sample encode the identical CDR3. V and J are TRBV6-1 and TRBJ2-1, with TRBD2 as a possible D gene (8 bases). CDR1 is MNHNS, CDR2 SASEGT, per germline. The CDR3 consists of 15 residues. CDR3 bases: TGTGCTAGCAGGTCAGGGGGTAGCGGGAACAATGAGCAGTTCTTC. Translated, it gives CASRSGGSGNNEQFF.

In this sample, this clone turned up once. One end of the junction varies from germline; a read error may be responsible. The genes are TRBV5-1 and TRBJ2-3; a weak D match, TRBD2 (6 bases). The germline gives CDR1 SGHRS, CDR2 YFSETQ. CDR3 length: 13 residues. Here the CDR3 DNA reads TGCTCCAGCAGCTGGGGCGGGGAGTATACGCAGTATTTT. Its protein product is CSSSWGGEYTQYF.

This clone was seen repeatedly, ten times or more. V usage is TRBV7-9 and J usage is TRBJ2-7; tentatively, D is TRBD1 (5 bases). The CDR3 is 12 amino acids. Germline V lookup: CDR1 SEHNR, CDR2 FQNEAQ (reference sequence). V was shortened by 5 bases and J by 7 bases, with 12 bases between the two germline ends. The CDR3 loop reads CASSPRAGEQYF. CDR3 nucleotides: TGTGCCAGCAGCCCCAGGGCAGGGGAGCAGTACTTC.

Concerning this clone itself: This may be a read error, as it is one base from a much larger clone. The chain couples TRBV9 to TRBJ2-5; D is possibly TRBD1 (6 bases). CDR3 length: 16 amino acids. Looked up from germline, CDR1 is SGDLS and CDR2 is YYNGEE. CDR3 in amino acids: CASIVEVASRGETQYF. The CDR3 DNA reads TGTGCCAGCATCGTAGAGGTAGCGAGTAGGGGGGAGACCCAGTACTTC.

This clone was picked up many times. The chain employs TRBV7-2 and TRBJ2-7; possibly TRBD1 for D (6 bases). This CDR3 is 15 amino acids long. Between the trimmed V and J ends, which lost 1 base and 0 bases, there was a span of 10 bases. Germline V lookup: CDR1 SGHTA, CDR2 FQGNSA. The CDR3 DNA reads TGTGCCAGCAGCTTAGGACAGGCAGGCTCCTACGAGCAGTACTTC. Translating it yields CASSLGQAGSYEQYF.

This clone appeared many times. This chain connects TRBV7-9 to TRBJ2-1; 10 bases align to TRBD2. Germline CDR1 reads SEHNR; CDR2 reads FQNEAQ (reference sequence). The CDR3 has 16 residues. V lost 2 bases to trimming and J lost 5 bases; unmatched junction nucleotides: 6. CDR3 bases: TGTGCCAGCAGCTTAACCGGACTAGCGGACAACAATGAGCAGTTCTTC. This codes for CASSLTGLADNNEQFF.

On this clone itself: This CDR3 is missing its conserved last phenylalanine or tryptophan, likely due to a read error. This chain connects TRBV6-1 to TRBJ2-7, with 8 bases that match TRBD1. The CDR3 loop spans 15 amino acids. Looked up from germline, CDR1 is MNHNS and CDR2 is SASEGT. The J segment lost 7 bases and the V segment lost 5 bases, leaving 13 bases of the junction unmatched. The CDR3 DNA reads TGTGCCAGCAGTCGGACAGGGTCATTTACTGGAGAGCAGTACTTA. It codes for CASSRTGSFTGEQYL.

The chain recombines TRBV11-1 with TRBJ2-7; D might be TRBD1 (7 bases). This CDR3 contains 16 residues. Trimming shortened V by 9 bases and J by 0 bases, and 21 bases separated the two germline ends. Per the germline V gene, CDR1 is SGHAT and CDR2 is FQDESV (reference sequence). The CDR3 sequence is CASRPPGGWASYEQYF. The CDR3, as DNA: TGTGCCAGTAGACCGCCAGGGGGGTGGGCCTCCTACGAGCAGTACTTC.

This clone occurred many times. The rearrangement joins TRBV11-2 to TRBJ1-2; D is undetermined. The CDR3 totals 16 residues. With 0 bases removed from V and 0 bases from J, the gap between germline ends came to 11 bases. Germline V gene data show CDR1 as SGHAT and CDR2 as FQNNGV. The CDR3 loop is CASSLDKAGTNYGYTF. The CDR3 coding sequence is TGTGCCAGCAGCTTAGATAAGGCGGGAACTAACTATGGCTACACCTTC.

This clone was seen many times. V usage is TRBV6-1 and J usage is TRBJ1-4; D is unresolved. This CDR3 is 14 amino acids long. Trimming took 4 bases from V and 3 from J, leaving 9 bases between them. CDR1 is MNHNS and CDR2 is SASEGT in the germline V gene. The CDR3 here is CASSGNRPNEKLFF. The CDR3 DNA is TGTGCCAGCAGTGGGAACCGACCTAATGAAAAACTGTTTTTT.

This clone has a count of ten or more. The V call is TRBV20-1, the J call TRBJ2-1; the match to TRBD2 covers 14 bases. The CDR3 sequence is 16 residues long. V was pared by 5 bases and J by 2 bases, with 5 bases of the junction left unmatched. Per germline, CDR1 DFQATT and CDR2 SNEGSKA (reference sequence). CDR3 sequence reads: CSAGGLAGDPYNEQFF. CDR3 in DNA: TGCAGTGCTGGGGGACTAGCGGGAGATCCCTACAATGAGCAGTTCTTC.

This clone has a count of ten or more. The rearrangement uses TRBV7-9 and TRBJ2-7; TRBD2 aligns across 7 bases. Germline V gene data show CDR1 as SEHNR and CDR2 as FQNEAQ (reference sequence). The junction had 8 bases not matched to a gene; V was cut back by 6 bases and J by 3 bases. This CDR3 region has 14 residues. The DNA for the CDR3 is TGTGCCAGCAGGAGTGGACTAGGTAACTACGAGCAGTACTTC. As protein: CASRSGLGNYEQYF.

This clone was recorded many times. V is TRBV30 and J is TRBJ2-1, with 9 bases that match TRBD2. Germline CDR1 GTSNPN, CDR2 SVGIG (reference sequence). The CDR3 is 14 amino acids. J was trimmed by 4 bases and V by 8 bases; bases with no gene match: 9. Here the CDR3 reads CAREGSGGYNEQFF. The DNA for the CDR3 is TGTGCCCGCGAGGGTAGCGGGGGATACAATGAGCAGTTCTTC.

The chain couples TRBV11-2 to TRBJ2-3, with D possibly being TRBD1 (6 bases). Germline loops: CDR1 SGHAT, CDR2 FQNNGV. The germline V and J ends were trimmed by 5 bases and 7 bases, with 19 bases remaining between them. The CDR3 has 15 amino acids. The CDR3 coding sequence is TGTGCCAGCAGCACTCTAAGCCCGGGGACATATACGCAGTATTTT. This codes for CASSTLSPGTYTQYF.

This clone appeared many times. V gene TRBV7-9 combines with J gene TRBJ2-1, with D perhaps matching TRBD2 (6 bases). Trimming removed 5 bases at V and 4 bases at J, with 12 bases between. CDR3 length: 14 amino acids. Germline CDR1 and CDR2: SEHNR and FQNEAQ (reference sequence). CDR3 DNA: TGTGCCAGCAGCCCCCAGGGACTTTACAATGAGCAGTTCTTC. It is translated as CASSPQGLYNEQFF.

This clone has ten or more counts. V gene TRBV7-3 combines with J gene TRBJ1-6; D might be TRBD1 (6 bases). CDR1 SGHTA and CDR2 FQGTGA come from the germline V gene. V was trimmed by 3 bases and J by 7 bases, leaving 10 bases between them. The CDR3 runs to 14 residues. The CDR3 DNA follows: TGTGCCAGCAGCTTGGGGGGGCTCAATTCACCCCTCCACTTT. Residues: CASSLGGLNSPLHF.

This clone has at least ten counts. CDR3 residues: CSARDPRSPIQYF. CDR3 in DNA: TGCAGTGCTAGAGATCCCCGGTCCCCGATACAGTACTTC. J is TRBJ2-7 and V is TRBV20-1; D not certain. Germline lookup yields CDR1 DFQATT and CDR2 SNEGSKA (reference sequence). The CDR3 totals 13 residues. V lost 0 bases and J 10 bases, leaving 16 bases between the germline ends.

This clone was seen a handful of times. The rearrangement joins TRBV7-2 to TRBJ1-1; maybe TRBD1 (6 bases). Germline V lookup: CDR1 SGHTA, CDR2 FQGNSA. Trimming removed 5 bases at V and 3 bases at J, with 13 bases between. The CDR3 is 14 residues long. Here the CDR3 DNA reads TGTGCCAGCAGCAGGGGGAGATGGGACACTGAAGCTTTCTTT. It is translated as CASSRGRWDTEAFF.

Ten or more counts support this clone. The CDR3 region is CASSQGTEQYF. The DNA for the CDR3 is TGTGCCAGCAGCCAAGGTACCGAGCAGTACTTC. The J gene is TRBJ2-7, the V gene TRBV14; D not certain. Trimming pared 1 base from V and 6 bases from J, leaving 4 bases between. This CDR3 has 11 amino acids. Looked up from germline, CDR1 is SGHDN and CDR2 is FVKESK.

This clone came up many times. Other DNA sequences of this sample code for an identical CDR3. This chain links TRBV3-1 with TRBJ2-5, with 7 bases identical to TRBD1. Germline-derived CDR1 and CDR2 are LGHDT and YNNKEL (reference sequence). This CDR3 region has 12 residues. Trimming removed 6 bases from V and 4 bases from J; junction bases left unmatched: 2. CDR3 protein: CASSHRGETQYF. Written as DNA, the CDR3 is TGTGCCAGCAGTCACAGGGGAGAGACCCAGTACTTC.

This clone was counted many times. The genes are TRBV20-1 and TRBJ2-7, with 9 positions matching TRBD2. Germline values: CDR1 DFQATT, CDR2 SNEGSKA (reference sequence). The CDR3 has 14 residues. With V trimmed by 6 bases and J by 4 bases, 10 bases remained unmatched. CDR3 loop: CSAPRGGGRYEQYF. As DNA, the CDR3 is TGCAGTGCCCCGCGGGGGGGGGGCCGGTACGAGCAGTACTTC.

Notes on this clone: A much larger clone is a single base away; this may be a read error. V and J are TRBV20-1 and TRBJ2-1; 14 positions match TRBD2. CDR3 length: 14 amino acids. The V segment lost 8 bases and the J segment 8 bases; nucleotides outside the gene matches: 8. Germline lookup yields CDR1 DFQATT and CDR2 SNEGSKA (reference sequence). The DNA of the CDR3 is TGCAGTTCTGATGGACTAGCGGGAGGTTATGAGCAGTTCTTC. The encoded protein is CSSDGLAGGYEQFF.

This clone was seen ten or more times. V and J are TRBV5-1 and TRBJ2-2; tentative D call: TRBD1 (6 bases). The ends were cut back, 3 bases at V and 6 bases at J, with 15 bases in the middle. Germline CDR1 is SGHRS and CDR2 is YFSETQ. This CDR3 is built from 15 residues. The CDR3 bases are TGCGCCAGCAGCTACAGAAACAGGGAACCCGGGGAGCTGTTTTTT. Translation: CASSYRNREPGELFF.

This clone was counted only a few times. The rearrangement links TRBV9 to TRBJ2-5; D possibly matches TRBD1 or TRBD2 (6 bases each). V dropped 0 bases and J dropped 8 bases, with 8 bases sitting between them. This CDR3 spans 12 amino acids. Germline assignment: CDR1 SGDLS and CDR2 YYNGEE. The CDR3 sequence is CASSVEGGTQYF. CDR3 nucleotide sequence: TGTGCCAGCAGCGTAGAGGGGGGCACCCAGTACTTC.

This clone was recorded at least ten times. The chain links TRBV7-6 to TRBJ2-1; 8 bases are shared with TRBD1. Germline V gives CDR1 SGHVS, CDR2 FNYEAQ. The junction had 12 bases not matched to a gene; V was cut back by 3 bases and J by 8 bases. This CDR3 is 16 amino acids long. The CDR3 region is CASSLQGAQGLHEQFF. The CDR3 DNA sequence: TGTGCCAGCAGCTTGCAGGGGGCCCAGGGTTTGCATGAGCAGTTCTTC.

As for this clone: Since a much larger clone is just one base distant, this may be a read error. The CDR3 loop reads CASSPFRTSGNINEQFF. CDR3 bases: TGCGCCAGCAGCCCGTTTAGGACTAGCGGGAACATCAATGAGCAGTTCTTC. The rearrangement uses TRBV5-1 and TRBJ2-1; 12 bases are shared with TRBD2. Trimming at V came to 4 bases and at J to 6 bases, leaving 11 bases not matched to a gene. Germline CDR1 SGHRS, CDR2 YFSETQ. The CDR3 contains 17 residues.

The gene calls are TRBV12-3 or TRBV12-4 and TRBJ1-1; 8 bases align to TRBD1. The V and J ends lost 7 bases and 4 bases, in that order; junction bases with no gene match: 8. The CDR3 is made up of 14 amino acids. CDR3 bases: TGTGCCAGCATTCACAGGGGGTTGAGCACTGAAGCTTTCTTT. Translated: CASIHRGLSTEAFF.

This clone has ten or more counts. The J gene is TRBJ1-6, the V gene TRBV7-3, with 7 positions matching TRBD1. With V trimmed by 6 bases and J by 5 bases, 7 bases remained unmatched. Germline CDR1 SGHTA, CDR2 FQGTGA. CDR3 length: 15 residues. The CDR3 loop reads CASSRQGSHNSPLHF. The CDR3 DNA follows: TGTGCCAGCAGTCGACAGGGATCCCATAATTCACCCCTCCACTTT.